The next 31 T cell receptor beta chains were all read from a single sample in a study of CD8+CD57+ T cells in acquired aplastic anemia. The template for TCR beta VDJ and CDR3 sequence profiling was genomic DNA. One entry per CDR3 protein results from TCRdb running MiXCR on the reads. The profile shows hundreds of thousands of distinct CDR3 sequences, around 72% of them singletons. Sequenced material: sorted CD4+, CD8+, or CD8+CD57+ T cells (not recorded which) from PBMCs. The source is a human donor in good health, serving as a control.

The J gene is TRBJ2-1, the V gene TRBV7-8; 11 nucleotides agree with TRBD2. This CDR3 comprises 16 residues. Trimming cost V 6 bases and J 7 bases; bases outside gene matches: 11. The germline gives CDR1 SGHVS, CDR2 FQNEAQ. The CDR3 bases are TGTGCCAGCAGTGAGCGAGGGACTAGCGGCTATAATGAGCAGTTCTTC. Residues: CASSERGTSGYNEQFF.

To note about this clonotype: The missing conserved phenylalanine or tryptophan at the end of this CDR3 makes a read error likely. Because the CDR3's place on the DNA is in doubt, the DNA is left out and the CDR3 is given as listed by TCRdb. The rearrangement uses TRBV7-2 and TRBJ1-2. CDR1 SGHTA and CDR2 FQGNSA come from the germline V gene. From its first to its last residue, the CDR3 has 13 amino acids. The CDR3 spells CASSIGVRGGDTT.

This clonotype was counted at least ten times. The junction and the germline gene differ at one end; a read error may be behind it. V is TRBV12-3 or TRBV12-4 and J is TRBJ2-7; D not resolved. The CDR3 totals 11 residues. This CDR3 is CASSRLYGQYF. Written as DNA, the CDR3 is TGTGCCAGCAGCCGACTGTACGGGCAGTACTTC.

At least ten counts were recorded for this clonotype. This chain links TRBV2 with TRBJ2-1; D unclear. This CDR3 spans 16 amino acids. Germline assignment: CDR1 SNHLY and CDR2 FYNNEI. V lost 6 bases and J lost 0, with 15 bases in between. The CDR3 is CASSLSGHSSYNEQFF. In nucleotides, the CDR3 is TGTGCCAGCAGCCTGTCGGGCCACAGCTCCTACAATGAGCAGTTCTTC.

The table lists this clonotype with many counts. The chain is built from TRBV29-1 and TRBJ2-1; 11 nucleotides align to TRBD1. The J segment lost 10 bases and the V segment lost 2 bases, leaving 7 bases of the junction unmatched. The germline CDR1 and CDR2 sequences are SQVTM and ANQGSEA. CDR3 length: 14 amino acids. CDR3 sequence (DNA): TGCAGCGTTGAACCGGGACAGGGGGTTGGAGAGCAGTTCTTC. Encoded protein: CSVEPGQGVGEQFF.

The chain's CDR3 is CASSVTLEGGGYTF. CDR3 bases: TGTGCCAGCAGCGTAACGTTGGAGGGCGGCGGCTACACCTTC. The chain links TRBV9 to TRBJ1-2; unclear D gene. This CDR3 region has 14 residues. V lost 1 base and J 8 bases, leaving 15 bases between the germline ends. Germline V gene data show CDR1 as SGDLS and CDR2 as YYNGEE.

The rearrangement links TRBV29-1 to TRBJ1-2; D is undetermined. The V end lost 1 base, the J end lost 9 bases, and 9 bases lay between the germline ends. Germline lookup yields CDR1 SQVTM and CDR2 ANQGSEA. This CDR3 has 11 amino acids. CDR3 loop: CSVEGALSYTF. The DNA of the CDR3 is TGCAGCGTTGAAGGTGCCTTGAGCTACACCTTC.

The chain employs TRBV4-3 and TRBJ1-2; D is uncertain. The CDR3 spans 14 residues. The V end was cut by 6 bases, the J end by 6 bases, with 17 bases between. The V gene's germline CDR1 is LGHNA and CDR2 YSLEER. The CDR3 sequence is CASRPTGPDDGYTF. Here the CDR3 DNA reads TGCGCCAGCAGACCTACTGGCCCTGATGATGGCTACACCTTC.

This clonotype came up many times. The V and J genes are TRBV3-1 and TRBJ2-3; D uncertain. Trimming took off 0 bases at V and 8 bases at J, with 12 bases between the two ends. The V gene's germline CDR1 is LGHDT and CDR2 YNNKEL (reference sequence). CDR3 length: 14 residues. The CDR3, as DNA: TGTGCCAGCAGCCAAGATGTTAGAGGTCGTACGCAGTATTTT. Protein: CASSQDVRGRTQYF.

Only a few counts were recorded for this clonotype. A junction end diverges from the germline sequence, so it may reflect a read error. The chain has TRBV24-1 and TRBJ1-2, with D possibly being TRBD1 (5 bases). This CDR3 contains 13 residues. Per germline, CDR1 KGHDR and CDR2 SFDVKD. CDR3 region: CASSFWGGDGYTF. CDR3 sequence (DNA): TGTGCCAGCAGTTTTTGGGGAGGGGATGGCTACACCTTC.

V is TRBV9 and J is TRBJ1-5; maybe TRBD1 (6 bases). This CDR3 region has 15 residues. V was cut by 4 bases and J by 12 bases, with 23 bases left in between. CDR1 SGDLS and CDR2 YYNGEE come from the germline V gene. The CDR3 loop reads CASSLTGVKLQFQHF. The DNA for the CDR3 is TGTGCCAGCAGCTTGACAGGCGTGAAGCTCCAGTTCCAGCATTTT.

The rearrangement links TRBV6-2 or TRBV6-3 to TRBJ1-5, with D perhaps matching TRBD1 (6 bases). Germline CDR1 and CDR2: MNHEY and SVGEGT. The ends were cut back, 5 bases at V and 0 bases at J, with 14 bases in the middle. There are 16 residues in the CDR3. In DNA form, the CDR3 reads TGTGCCAGCAGTCCAACAGGGCTGTATAGCAATCAGCCCCAGCATTTT. Its translation: CASSPTGLYSNQPQHF.

Concerning this clonotype itself: The junction and the germline gene differ at one end; a read error may be behind it. This rearrangement joins TRBV7-6 to TRBJ2-3; 9 bases agree with TRBD2. Germline V gives CDR1 SGHVS, CDR2 FNYEAQ. The CDR3 runs 16 residues. The CDR3 spells CASSLEGGGGTDAQYF. As DNA, the CDR3 is TGTGCCAGCAGCTTAGAGGGCGGGGGGGGCACAGATGCGCAGTATTTT.

This chain connects TRBV29-1 to TRBJ1-2; perhaps TRBD1 as D (5 bases). The CDR3 contains 12 residues. Germline V gene lookup returns CDR1 SQVTM and CDR2 ANQGSEA. The V gene lost 4 bases and the J gene lost 5 bases, with 11 bases spanning the gap. CDR3 sequence: CSVAGSGYGYTF. DNA for the CDR3: TGCAGCGTTGCGGGGTCAGGGTATGGCTACACCTTC. The variable domain in full, with the rest retrieved from reference TRBV29-1 and TRBJ1-2, is SAVISQKPSRDICQRGTSLTIQCQVDSQVTMMFWYRQQPGQSLTLIATANQGSEATYESGFVIDKFPISRPNLTFSTLTVSNMSPEDSSIYLCSVAGSGYGYTFGSGTRLTVV.

This clonotype was seen a single time. J is TRBJ1-5 and V is TRBV12-3 or TRBV12-4; possible D gene TRBD1, 5 bases. The CDR3 is made up of 14 amino acids. V shed 3 bases and J shed 7 bases, with 13 bases lying between them. The DNA of the CDR3 is TGTGCCAGCAGTTTGGGGCTACGGGGACAGCCCCAGCATTTT. It is translated as CASSLGLRGQPQHF.

The V call is TRBV11-1, the J call TRBJ1-2; tentative D call: TRBD1 (5 bases). The CDR3 sequence is 13 residues long. Germline V gene lookup returns CDR1 SGHAT and CDR2 FQDESV (reference sequence). V lost 2 bases and J lost 6, with 10 bases in between. Here the CDR3 DNA reads TGTGCCAGCAGCTTATTGCGGGGGGATGGCTACACCTTC. Residues: CASSLLRGDGYTF.

With regard to this clonotype: The CDR3 end shows no conserved phenylalanine or tryptophan, and so a read error is likely. Because the CDR3's place on the DNA is in doubt, the DNA is left out and the CDR3 is given as listed by TCRdb. The chain combines TRBV10-3 with TRBJ2-5; TRBD2, the table's D call, was not compared with the DNA. 9 amino acids form the CDR3, both terminal residues included. The V gene's germline CDR1 is ENHRY and CDR2 SYGVKD. CDR3 sequence reads: CAISAPGTS.

This clonotype was seen many times. The V call is TRBV20-1, the J call TRBJ2-2, with D perhaps TRBD2 (5 bases). V lost 5 bases to trimming and J lost 6 bases, with 19 bases between them. Per germline, CDR1 DFQATT and CDR2 SNEGSKA (reference sequence). This CDR3 is 15 amino acids long. Here the CDR3 reads CSARRTEVGSGELFF. The CDR3 coding sequence is TGCAGTGCTCGGAGAACGGAGGTTGGTTCCGGGGAGCTGTTTTTT.

Concerning this clonotype: A much larger clone is a single base away; this may be a read error. For the CDR3, the DNA is TGTGCCAGCAGTTCTCTACAGGGGAGTGGAAAACTGTTTTTT. Encoded protein: CASSSLQGSGKLFF. V usage is TRBV6-6 and J usage is TRBJ1-4; TRBD1 aligns across 7 bases. The CDR3 covers 14 residues. The junction had 9 bases not matched to a gene; V was cut back by 4 bases and J by 10 bases. Germline lookup yields CDR1 MNHNY and CDR2 SVGAGI (reference sequence).

Only one count was recorded for this clonotype. A read error is possible here, since a much larger clone lies one base away. The chain combines TRBV30 with TRBJ2-1, with D unresolved. The CDR3 runs 15 residues. Germline values: CDR1 GTSNPN, CDR2 SVGIG (reference sequence). V lost 0 bases to trimming and J lost 0 bases, with 9 bases between them. The CDR3 loop reads CAWSVGTSSYNEQFF. The CDR3, as DNA: TGTGCCTGGAGTGTTGGCACGAGCTCCTACAATGAGCAGTTCTTC.

As concerns this clonotype: At one end, the junction sequence differs from germline, possibly due to a read error. The chain links TRBV9 to TRBJ2-7, with TRBD2 as a possible D gene (6 bases). Germline CDR1 reads SGDLS; CDR2 reads YYNGEE. This CDR3 is built from 14 residues. The CDR3 nucleotides are TGTGCCAGCAGCGTCGGCGGGAAGAGGTTTGCCCCTCACTTC. Translated, it gives CASSVGGKRFAPHF.

This clonotype appeared a few times. This chain connects TRBV9 to TRBJ2-7; D might be TRBD2 (5 bases). The germline V gene has CDR1 SGDLS and CDR2 YYNGEE. This CDR3 has 14 amino acids. V was cut by 0 bases and J by 2 bases, with 9 bases left in between. The DNA for the CDR3 is TGTGCCAGCAGCGTAGGAGGAGCGGCCTACGAGCAGTACTTC. Translating gives CASSVGGAAYEQYF.

This chain joins TRBV5-1 and TRBJ1-1; 7 bases fit TRBD1. Germline loops: CDR1 SGHRS, CDR2 YFSETQ. V lost 1 base to trimming and J lost 4 bases; unmatched junction nucleotides: 4. The length of the CDR3 is 14 residues. The CDR3 protein is CASSLLQGITEAFF. The CDR3 bases are TGCGCCAGCAGCTTGTTACAGGGGATCACTGAAGCTTTCTTT.

This clonotype appeared many times. Given a much more abundant clone one base away, this may be a read error. The chain recombines TRBV10-3 with TRBJ1-1, with TRBD1 identical over 7 bases. The CDR3 loop spans 16 amino acids. From germline, CDR1 is ENHRY and CDR2 SYGVKD. CDR3 residues: CAISESLAGGYTETFF. The CDR3 DNA follows: TGTGCCATCAGTGAGTCTCTGGCAGGGGGTTATACTGAAACTTTCTTT.

The table lists this clonotype with many counts. The rearrangement joins TRBV20-1 to TRBJ1-4; D perhaps matches TRBD1 (6 bases). CDR3 size: 16 residues. CDR1 DFQATT and CDR2 SNEGSKA come from the germline V gene (reference sequence). V lost 6 bases and J lost 8, with 25 bases in between. The DNA of the CDR3 is TGCAGTGCCGCCTCTGGGATGGGGGCAGCTGGGGAAAAACTGTTTTTT. Protein: CSAASGMGAAGEKLFF.

This chain joins TRBV7-3 and TRBJ1-3; tentative D call: TRBD1 (6 bases). Germline loops: CDR1 SGHTA, CDR2 FQGTGA. Trimming removed 5 bases at V and 12 bases at J, with 26 bases between. The CDR3 has 16 amino acids. The CDR3 DNA sequence: TGTGCCAGCAGCCCGACAGCGGGACACACTGAAGCCTTCATATATTTT. It codes for CASSPTAGHTEAFIYF. Based on the CDR3 plus reference TRBV7-3 and TRBJ1-3, the full variable domain is GAGVSQTPSNKVTEKGKYVELRCDPISGHTALYWYRQSLGQGPEFLIYFQGTGAADDSGLPNDRFFAVRPEGSVSTLKIQRTERGDSAVYLCASSPTAGHTEAFIYFGEGSWLTVV.

With respect to this clonotype: Given the absence of the conserved phenylalanine or tryptophan at the CDR3 end, a read error is likely. The DNA is omitted, as the CDR3 cannot be located on it reliably, and the CDR3 follows TCRdb's listing. The chain carries TRBV7-4 and TRBJ1-2; TRBD1 is the table's D call, not checked against the DNA. The CDR3 is 13 residues long, ends included. Germline CDR1 reads SGHVT; CDR2 reads SQSDAQ. This CDR3 is CASSTRQGAGYTH.

V usage is TRBV11-2 and J usage is TRBJ1-1, with D perhaps TRBD1 (5 bases). The V gene lost 6 bases and the J gene lost 0 bases, with 14 bases spanning the gap. Germline assignment: CDR1 SGHAT and CDR2 FQNNGV. The CDR3 has 15 residues. Written as DNA, the CDR3 is TGTGCCAGCAGGGGGCTACCGACCGTGAACACTGAAGCTTTCTTT. This encodes CASRGLPTVNTEAFF.

This clonotype occurred many times. V is TRBV20-1 and J is TRBJ1-2; 12 bases align to TRBD1. The CDR3 has 16 amino acids. Unmatched junction bases numbered 6, after V lost 2 bases and J lost 2 bases. Germline CDR1 is DFQATT and CDR2 is SNEGSKA (reference sequence). The CDR3 region has the DNA TGCAGTGCTAGAAACAGGGGGACAGGGGGCAACTATGGCTACACCTTC. It yields the protein CSARNRGTGGNYGYTF.

Note on this clonotype: Germline is not matched at one junction end, which may reflect a read error. This rearrangement joins TRBV7-2 to TRBJ2-5; D may match TRBD1 or TRBD2 (5 bases each). Germline values: CDR1 SGHTA, CDR2 FQGNSA. The length of the CDR3 is 14 residues. CDR3 protein: CASSLRVGEETLYF. The CDR3 coding sequence is TGTGCCAGCAGCCTAAGGGTGGGGGAAGAGACCCTGTACTTC.

In its sample, this clonotype was seen many times. V gene TRBV4-1 combines with J gene TRBJ1-5; D not certain. Trimming left V 0 bases short and J 4 bases short, with 13 bases between. This CDR3 is 16 amino acids long. CDR1 is MGHRA and CDR2 is YSYEKL in the germline V gene. CDR3 DNA: TGCGCCAGCAGCCAAGAAATGTGGCGGCTAAATCAGCCCCAGCATTTT. It codes for CASSQEMWRLNQPQHF.